The entry below gives a single TCR beta chain sequence along with its context. The target antigen is unknown. The sequenced template was cDNA made from the entire isolated RNA. Samples of naive, central memory and regulatory T cells yielded a mean of around 3.5 million reads. Using immunoSEQ multiplex PCR, the repertoire was profiled, and TCRdb retains in-frame clones only, with some absent. The table has roughly 230,000 clones, roughly 9.6% seen once. The sample comes from a study of beta chain features in type 1 diabetes. Looking at the study overall: Age and gender were similar between patients and healthy donors, as were cell yields.

This CDR3 spans 14 amino acids. V was clipped by 4 bases and J by 7 bases, with 16 bases between them. Germline CDR1 MNHNS, CDR2 SASEGT. General study findings and limits: Among type 1 diabetes patients, VDJ junctions had fewer insertions and more deletions. Type 1 diabetes patients had TCRB CDR3s that were shorter (moderately but significantly so) in all four CD4+ subsets.

The chain has TRBV6-1 and TRBJ2-5, with D unclear. This TCR came from a woman in her late teens or twenties in good health. Source material: naive CD4+ T cells from blood. The CDR3 sequence: CASSADGLLTTQYF. Written as DNA, the CDR3 is TGTGCCAGCAGTGCTGACGGGTTGTTGACGACCCAGTACTTC.